The T cell receptor beta chain described here comes from a study of blood T cell repertoires in COVID-19. Clones were read by immunoSEQ multiplex PCR, and TCRdb kept only the in-frame ones, dropping some. The table records 120,000 to 150,000 clones, around four fifths of them present only once. The germline V gene has CDR1 LNHDA and CDR2 SQIVND (reference sequence). This CDR3 is built from 14 residues. Trimming at V came to 5 bases and at J to 4 bases, leaving 4 bases not matched to a gene. The source is a woman aged 40 to 50 with active or convalescent COVID-19. The sequencing sample was made of peripheral blood. The chain links TRBV19 to TRBJ2-7; 11 nucleotides align to TRBD1. CDR3 sequence: CASSRTGGAYEQYF. Here the CDR3 DNA reads TGTGCCAGTAGTCGGACAGGGGGCGCTTACGAGCAGTACTTC.